Following are 2 T cell receptor beta chains from one sample sequenced in a study of CD8 T cells in ankylosing spondylitis. TCRdb called the 5' RACE reads again in MiXCR, with one record for every CDR3 protein. The sample records about 8,800 distinct CDR3 sequences, about 6% being singletons. The sample was blood, either unsorted or a sorted T cell fraction (not recorded which). The source is a female donor with ankylosing spondylitis or in good health (not recorded which).

This clonotype was seen repeatedly, ten times or more. The chain recombines TRBV9 with TRBJ1-1; 10 bases are shared with TRBD1. V shed 0 bases, J shed 3 bases, and the junction held 2 bases outside the gene matches. Germline CDR1 is SGDLS and CDR2 is YYNGEE. This CDR3 comprises 15 residues. Here the CDR3 reads CASSVGGTGDTEAFF. CDR3 bases: TGTGCCAGCAGCGTAGGTGGGACAGGGGACACTGAAGCTTTCTTT.

This clonotype was found many times. The chain combines TRBV9 with TRBJ2-3; 8 bases fit TRBD1. The V segment lost 3 bases and the J segment 5 bases; nucleotides outside the gene matches: 8. CDR1 is SGDLS, CDR2 YYNGEE, per germline. The CDR3 consists of 15 residues. This CDR3 is CASSAWGDRIDTQYF. In DNA form, the CDR3 reads TGTGCCAGCAGCGCATGGGGGGACAGGATAGATACGCAGTATTTT.